A selection of T cell receptor beta chains follows, all from one sample in a study of cytomegalovirus exposure and HLA in healthy donors. Sequencing used immunoSEQ multiplex PCR; TCRdb keeps in-frame clones, though not all of them. The sample yields 60,000 to 75,000 clones, roughly 68% seen once. Sequences were obtained from PBMCs. Receptor source: a woman aged 45-59 years in good health and CMV-seronegative. Both conserved end residues are part of each CDR3. Not all rows give a size; the values are once, few, many and, for expanded clones, a class.

>TRBV28|few
CASSLVGGPNTEAFF
>TRBV7-8|NA
CASSPSLDREAFF
>TRBV18|NA
CASSLGPLRGDTQYF
>TRBV6-5|NA
CASRWGLASTGELFF
>TRBV5-6|NA
CASSLRDRLYEQYF
>TRBV5-6|once
CASSLGQGVNEQYF
>TRBV28|NA
CASGTGRTEAFF
>TRBV5-1|NA
CASSPGQGPGYTF
>TRBV19|NA
CASSTRGRLAGGPGNEQFF
>TRBV6-1|few
CASSEGGSGTETQYF
>TRBV11-1|NA
CASSSLRGHHEQYF
>TRBV2|NA
CASQLDTTNTEAFF
>TRBV5-4|NA
CASSDTGGPGELFF
>TRBV5-6|NA
CASSLVGEGSQPQHF
>TRBV5-6|NA
CASSLVRSYTF
>TRBV6-5|NA
CASSYSTGFYGYTF
>TRBV11-2|few
CASSLGPQADTQYF
>TRBV6-5|NA
CASSRDTEAFF
>TRBV28|few
CASSGIAGDTYEQYF
>TRBV7-8|NA
CASSLQPQGTEAFF
>TRBV18|few
CASSHGTYNEQFF
>TRBV7-8|NA
CASSLELRVGAFF